The 21 T cell receptor beta chains below all came from one sample that was sequenced in a study of cytomegalovirus exposure and HLA in healthy donors. A multiplex PCR was run with 60 Vbeta primers and 13 Jbeta primers. Repertoires were generated with immunoSEQ multiplex PCR, while TCRdb's copy carries only in-frame clones and drops some. The top ten clones hold roughly 4.2% of a sample with about 160,000 clones, 70% to 85% of them seen once. Sample: PBMCs. These receptors were taken from a man aged 35 to 55 in good health and CMV-seronegative.

The table lists this clone with a few counts. The J gene is TRBJ1-5, the V gene TRBV5-4, with D perhaps matching TRBD1 (6 bases). Per the germline V gene, CDR1 is SGHNT and CDR2 is YYREEE (reference sequence). The V gene lost 5 bases and the J gene lost 0 bases, with 9 bases spanning the gap. CDR3 length: 14 residues. This CDR3 reads CASRGQFSNQPQHF. The CDR3 bases are TGTGCCAGCAGAGGACAGTTTAGCAATCAGCCCCAGCATTTT.

The chain is built from TRBV12-5 and TRBJ2-7; D perhaps matches TRBD1 (6 bases). CDR1 LGHNT and CDR2 FRNRAP come from the germline V gene. The V end was cut by 5 bases, the J end by 6 bases, with 23 bases between. The CDR3 is made up of 16 amino acids. The CDR3: CASGPVSGQGSGEQYF. Written as DNA, the CDR3 is TGTGCTAGTGGTCCTGTTTCCGGTCAGGGGTCGGGCGAGCAGTACTTC. The entire variable domain, with the rest obtained from reference TRBV12-5 and TRBJ2-7, is as follows: DARVTQTPRHKVTEMGQEVTMRCQPILGHNTVFWYRQTMMQGLELLAYFRNRAPLDDSGMPKDRFSAEMPDATLATLKIQPSEPRDSAVYFCASGPVSGQGSGEQYFGPGTRLTVT.

Comments on this clone: The sample carries other DNA sequences with the same CDR3. The V gene is TRBV2, the J gene TRBJ1-1; 8 bases line up with TRBD1. The CDR3 sequence is 14 residues long. Germline V gives CDR1 SNHLY, CDR2 FYNNEI. V dropped 6 bases and J dropped 0; count of bases not matched to a gene: 3. CDR3 in DNA: TGTGCCAGCAGCGGACAGGGTCTGAACACTGAAGCTTTCTTT. Residues: CASSGQGLNTEAFF.

This chain connects TRBV2 to TRBJ1-4; 7 bases are shared with TRBD1. In germline, CDR1 is SNHLY, CDR2 FYNNEI. V dropped 8 bases and J dropped 5; count of bases not matched to a gene: 8. CDR3 length: 14 amino acids. CDR3 residues: CASRTGTENEKLFF. CDR3 DNA sequence: TGTGCCAGCCGCACCGGGACAGAGAATGAAAAACTGTTTTTT.

The J gene is TRBJ1-6, the V gene TRBV5-1; D possibly corresponds to TRBD1 (6 bases). V shed 0 bases and J shed 10 bases, with 17 bases lying between them. The germline V gene has CDR1 SGHRS and CDR2 YFSETQ. The CDR3 totals 16 residues. The CDR3 region has the DNA TGCGCCAGCAGCTTGGCCCCGAGCGGGGGGGGCTCACCCCTCCACTTT. Translation: CASSLAPSGGGSPLHF. Looking up the rest from reference TRBV5-1 and TRBJ1-6 gives the full variable domain: KAGVTQTPRYLIKTRGQQVTLSCSPISGHRSVSWYQQTPGQGLQFLFEYFSETQRNKGNFPGRFSGRQFSNSRSEMNVSTLELGDSALYLCASSLAPSGGGSPLHFGNGTRLTVT.

The chain employs TRBV5-1 and TRBJ2-7; D is perhaps TRBD1 (6 bases). There are 14 residues in the CDR3. V lost 4 bases and J 2 bases, leaving 13 bases between the germline ends. Germline V lookup: CDR1 SGHRS, CDR2 YFSETQ. The CDR3 region has the DNA TGCGCCAGCAGCCCCACGGGACAAGCCTACGAGCAGTACTTC. It translates to CASSPTGQAYEQYF.

The genes are TRBV7-9 and TRBJ2-2, with a possible D match to TRBD1 (5 bases). There are 14 residues in the CDR3. Germline V lookup: CDR1 SEHNR, CDR2 FQNEAQ (reference sequence). V was shortened by 4 bases and J by 4 bases, with 10 bases between the two germline ends. DNA for the CDR3: TGTGCCAGCAGCTCGCTGGGGCTCACCGGGGAGCTGTTTTTT. Its protein is CASSSLGLTGELFF. Filled out from reference TRBV7-9 and TRBJ2-2, the complete variable domain reads DTGVSQNPRHKITKRGQNVTFRCDPISEHNRLYWYRQTLGQGPEFLTYFQNEAQLEKSRLLSDRFSAERPKGSFSTLEIQRTEQGDSAMYLCASSSLGLTGELFFGEGSRLTVL.

The rearrangement uses TRBV19 and TRBJ1-4; 8 nucleotides match TRBD1. The trim removed 6 bases at V and 7 bases at J, leaving 7 bases unmatched. CDR1 and CDR2 from the germline V gene are LNHDA and SQIVND (reference sequence). This CDR3 comprises 14 residues. CDR3 protein: CASRTTGEGEKLFF. The CDR3 nucleotides read TGTGCCAGTAGGACGACAGGGGAGGGTGAAAAACTGTTTTTT.

V gene TRBV11-3 combines with J gene TRBJ2-1; D is perhaps TRBD1 (6 bases). This CDR3 has 15 amino acids. The germline gives CDR1 SGHNT, CDR2 YENEEA. V was trimmed by 5 bases and J by 0 bases, leaving 11 bases between them. In DNA form, the CDR3 reads TGTGCCAGCAGCAGACAGGCGAGCTCCTACAATGAGCAGTTCTTC. Translating gives CASSRQASSYNEQFF.

The genes are TRBV2 and TRBJ2-2; 7 bases align to TRBD1. Germline V gene sequence: CDR1 SNHLY, CDR2 FYNNEI. V lost 6 bases, J lost 1 base, and 5 bases stayed unmatched. CDR3 size: 15 residues. The CDR3 DNA follows: TGTGCCAGCAGGGCAAACAGGGGGAACACCGGGGAGCTGTTTTTT. It codes for CASRANRGNTGELFF.

The chain carries TRBV7-9 and TRBJ2-7; TRBD2 is a possible D gene (5 bases). CDR1 is SEHNR and CDR2 is FQNEAQ in the germline V gene (reference sequence). V gave up 3 bases and J gave up 7 bases, with 13 bases separating them. The CDR3 totals 13 residues. CDR3 coding DNA: TGTGCCAGCAGCTTGGCGGGCTACGTTGAGCAGTACTTC. Translation gives CASSLAGYVEQYF.

This chain connects TRBV7-6 to TRBJ2-7, with 7 positions matching TRBD1. V was clipped by 4 bases and J by 3 bases; unmatched bases: 9. CDR3 length equals 15 residues. Germline CDR1 reads SGHVS; CDR2 reads FNYEAQ. The CDR3 here is CASSYEGASNYEQYF. CDR3 in DNA: TGTGCCAGCAGCTATGAGGGGGCGTCGAACTACGAGCAGTACTTC.

This chain connects TRBV7-2 to TRBJ1-2; TRBD1 aligns across 7 bases. V gave up 5 bases and J gave up 7 bases; unmatched junction bases: 10. The CDR3 runs to 14 residues. Germline CDR1 reads SGHTA; CDR2 reads FQGNSA. In DNA, the CDR3 is TGTGCCAGCAGCCAACTAGACAGGGAAGGTGGCTACACCTTC. Residues: CASSQLDREGGYTF.

The gene calls are TRBV7-2 and TRBJ2-5; 7 nucleotides agree with TRBD2. Germline CDR1 SGHTA, CDR2 FQGNSA. The CDR3 length is 15 residues. V gave up 1 base and J gave up 5 bases; unmatched junction bases: 7. The CDR3 region is CASSLGGTTGETQYF. CDR3 sequence (DNA): TGTGCCAGCAGCTTAGGTGGGACTACCGGGGAGACCCAGTACTTC.

This clone occurred a few times. Here the CDR3 DNA reads TGTGCCAGCAGCGGTGGGACAAAAAACACGAGCAATGAGCAGTTCTTC. Protein sequence: CASSGGTKNTSNEQFF. V and J are TRBV5-4 and TRBJ2-1; weak D call: TRBD1 (6 bases). Germline V gene lookup returns CDR1 SGHNT and CDR2 YYREEE (reference sequence). Deletions cut 4 bases from V and 6 bases from J, with 20 bases between. The CDR3 extends over 16 amino acids. The variable domain in full, with the rest retrieved from reference TRBV5-4 and TRBJ2-1, is ETGVTQSPTHLIKTRGQQVTLRCSSQSGHNTVSWYQQALGQGPQFIFQYYREEENGRGNFPPRFSGLQFPNYSSELNVNALELDDSALYLCASSGGTKNTSNEQFFGPGTRLTVL.

The chain couples TRBV19 to TRBJ2-2; 9 nucleotides line up with TRBD2. The trim removed 3 bases at V and 10 bases at J, leaving 9 bases unmatched. Germline V gives CDR1 LNHDA, CDR2 SQIVND (reference sequence). This CDR3 contains 15 residues. This CDR3 reads CASSISGGPLPELFF. CDR3 coding DNA: TGTGCCAGTAGTATTAGCGGGGGACCGTTACCGGAGCTGTTTTTT.

The table lists this clone with a count of one. This sample also contains other DNA sequences that code for the same CDR3. The chain employs TRBV4-1 and TRBJ2-7, with D unresolved. This CDR3 is 12 amino acids long. Germline CDR1 reads MGHRA; CDR2 reads YSYEKL. V lost 3 bases and J 3 bases, leaving 6 bases between the germline ends. The CDR3 protein is CASSQSGYEQYF. The DNA for the CDR3 is TGCGCCAGCAGCCAGTCCGGCTACGAGCAGTACTTC.

The chain has TRBV10-3 and TRBJ1-2, with 7 bases aligning to TRBD1. Germline V gene data show CDR1 as ENHRY and CDR2 as SYGVKD. There are 15 residues in the CDR3. Trimming took 0 bases from V and 2 from J; bases not matched to a gene: 3. CDR3 region: CAISESVGGNYGYTF. The CDR3 DNA reads TGTGCCATCAGTGAGTCCGTAGGGGGCAACTATGGCTACACCTTC.

J is TRBJ2-7 and V is TRBV5-1, with D unclear. V lost 0 bases and J lost 3, with 7 bases in between. This CDR3 region has 13 residues. CDR1 is SGHRS and CDR2 is YFSETQ in the germline V gene. The CDR3 sequence: CASSLVPSYEQYF. In DNA, the CDR3 is TGCGCCAGCAGCTTGGTTCCTAGCTACGAGCAGTACTTC.

V and J are TRBV25-1 and TRBJ2-5, with a tentative D call TRBD1 (6 bases). The V end lost 8 bases, the J end lost 1 base, and 17 bases lay between the germline ends. The germline V gene encodes CDR1 MGHDK and CDR2 SYGVNS. The CDR3 has 15 amino acids. The CDR3 loop is CASSTPDRFQETQYF. Written as DNA, the CDR3 is TGTGCCAGCTCTACCCCCGACAGGTTCCAAGAGACCCAGTACTTC.

This sequence joins TRBV28 and TRBJ1-1, with D possibly TRBD1 on 6 matching bases. This CDR3 has 15 amino acids. Germline V gene lookup returns CDR1 MDHEN and CDR2 SYDVKM. V was clipped by 4 bases and J by 1 base, with 13 bases between them. As DNA, the CDR3 is TGTGCCAGCAGTTACCGACCGACAGGGAACACTGAAGCTTTCTTT. Translated, it gives CASSYRPTGNTEAFF.